This T cell receptor (beta chain) was obtained from a study of blood T cell repertoires in COVID-19. Trimming stripped 1 base from V and 7 bases from J, with 8 bases between. Germline values: CDR1 LGHDT, CDR2 YNNKEL (reference sequence). The length of the CDR3 is 14 residues. Authors' processing steps: Reference gene primers were amplified, and this amplification served to estimate nucleated cell counts. The protocol was immunoSEQ multiplex PCR, while the TCRdb copy is restricted to in-frame clones and leaves out a portion. Clonal size and the V and J genes are those of that table, whereas D and trimming came from the DNA. The sample lists more than 40,000 clones; approximately 84% were seen once.

Sequencing was carried out using peripheral blood. The chain recombines TRBV3-1 (or the pseudogene TRBV3-2) with TRBJ1-6; unclear D gene. The sequence derives from a man aged 50-59 years with acute or convalescent COVID-19. CDR3: CASSQAPRNSPLHF. The CDR3 DNA follows: TGTGCCAGCAGCCAAGCCCCACGGAATTCACCCCTCCACTTT.